Listed below are T cell receptor beta chains from one sample, sequenced in a study of blood T cell repertoires in COVID-19. Profiled with immunoSEQ multiplex PCR; TCRdb holds only in-frame clones, not every one. This table holds a few hundred thousand clones, approximately 86% found once. Sequenced: peripheral blood. The source is a man between 18 and 29 years old with active or convalescent COVID-19. Each CDR3 is given with its conserved first and last residue. Fields, in order: CDR3 protein, CDR3 DNA, clone size, V gene, J gene, D gene. D genes are given only for firm matches. Size is stated for part of the rows, as once, few or many counts, or as a class when the clone is expanded.

CDR3 protein: CASRQIDRFEAFF
CDR3 DNA: TGTGCCAGCAGGCAAATAGACAGGTTTGAAGCTTTCTTT
clone size: NA
V gene: TRBV6-5
J gene: TRBJ1-1
D gene: NA

CDR3 protein: CASSYTGSGNQPQHF
CDR3 DNA: TGTGCCAGCAGCTACACAGGGTCGGGCAATCAGCCCCAGCATTTT
clone size: few
V gene: TRBV7-2
J gene: TRBJ1-5
D gene: NA

CDR3 protein: CAISESRGKAFF
CDR3 DNA: TGTGCCATCAGTGAGTCCCGGGGTAAAGCTTTCTTT
clone size: NA
V gene: TRBV10-3
J gene: TRBJ1-1
D gene: NA

CDR3 protein: CASSQSTRGGEQYF
CDR3 DNA: TGTGCCAGCAGCCAATCAACGAGGGGGGGCGAGCAGTACTTC
clone size: NA
V gene: TRBV16
J gene: TRBJ2-7
D gene: NA

CDR3 protein: CASSLAMAGLNTEAFF
CDR3 DNA: TGTGCCAGCAGCTTGGCCATGGCAGGGCTGAACACTGAAGCTTTCTTT
clone size: NA
V gene: TRBV5-6
J gene: TRBJ1-1
D gene: NA

CDR3 protein: CASESWTSGSTDTQYF
CDR3 DNA: TGTGCCAGCGAATCTTGGACTAGCGGGAGCACAGATACGCAGTATTTT
clone size: NA
V gene: TRBV2
J gene: TRBJ2-3
D gene: TRBD2

CDR3 protein: CASSSSGGRDQETQYF
CDR3 DNA: TGTGCCAGCAGCTCCTCGGGCGGGAGGGACCAAGAGACCCAGTACTTC
clone size: once
V gene: TRBV13
J gene: TRBJ2-5
D gene: TRBD2

CDR3 protein: CASSLVGGINTIYF
CDR3 DNA: TGTGCCAGCAGCTTAGTTGGAGGAATAAACACCATATATTTT
clone size: NA
V gene: TRBV7-2
J gene: TRBJ1-3
D gene: NA

CDR3 protein: CASSGGQSSYNEQFF
CDR3 DNA: TGTGCCAGCAGCGGGGGACAGAGCTCCTACAATGAGCAGTTCTTC
clone size: NA
V gene: TRBV28
J gene: TRBJ2-1
D gene: NA

CDR3 protein: CASSLATGSNQPQHF
CDR3 DNA: TGTGCCAGCAGCTTGGCGACAGGGTCCAATCAGCCCCAGCATTTT
clone size: NA
V gene: TRBV5-5
J gene: TRBJ1-5
D gene: TRBD1

CDR3 protein: CASSKPRVAGAQETQYF
CDR3 DNA: TGTGCCAGCAGCAAACCCCGGGTAGCGGGAGCCCAAGAGACCCAGTACTTC
clone size: NA
V gene: TRBV14
J gene: TRBJ2-5
D gene: TRBD2

CDR3 protein: CASRGGTLGGYTF
CDR3 DNA: TGTGCCAGCAGAGGCGGGACGCTCGGGGGCTACACCTTC
clone size: NA
V gene: TRBV6-5
J gene: TRBJ1-2
D gene: NA

CDR3 protein: CASSASTDTQYF
CDR3 DNA: TGTGCCAGCAGCGCTTCGACAGATACGCAGTATTTT
clone size: NA
V gene: TRBV9
J gene: TRBJ2-3
D gene: NA

CDR3 protein: CASSLTGNYGYTF
CDR3 DNA: TGTGCCAGCAGTTTAACAGGAAACTATGGCTACACCTTC
clone size: NA
V gene: TRBV12-3/TRBV12-4
J gene: TRBJ1-2
D gene: NA

CDR3 protein: CATSDFRQGRVYGYTF
CDR3 DNA: TGTGCCACCAGTGACTTCCGACAGGGGCGAGTATATGGCTACACCTTC
clone size: NA
V gene: TRBV24-1
J gene: TRBJ1-2
D gene: TRBD1

CDR3 protein: CASSRAGGRGETQYF
CDR3 DNA: TGTGCCAGCAGCCGGGCTGGAGGGCGAGGAGAGACCCAGTACTTC
clone size: NA
V gene: TRBV3-1/TRBV3-2
J gene: TRBJ2-5
D gene: NA

CDR3 protein: CASSRDRGYEQYF
CDR3 DNA: TGTGCCAGCAGTCGGGACAGGGGGTACGAGCAGTACTTC
clone size: NA
V gene: TRBV5-6
J gene: TRBJ2-7
D gene: TRBD1

CDR3 protein: CATIAGPGNEQFF
CDR3 DNA: TGTGCCACCATAGCGGGTCCGGGGAATGAGCAGTTCTTC
clone size: NA
V gene: TRBV25-1
J gene: TRBJ2-1
D gene: TRBD2

CDR3 protein: CASAHGKGSNQPQHF
CDR3 DNA: TGTGCCAGTGCTCACGGGAAGGGAAGCAATCAGCCCCAGCATTTT
clone size: NA
V gene: TRBV28
J gene: TRBJ1-5
D gene: NA

CDR3 protein: CASMLAGGREQYF
CDR3 DNA: TGTGCCAGCATGCTAGCGGGAGGGCGAGAGCAGTACTTC
clone size: once
V gene: TRBV3-1/TRBV3-2
J gene: TRBJ2-7
D gene: TRBD2

CDR3 protein: CASSDSLAGVYEQYF
CDR3 DNA: TGCGCCAGCAGTGATTCGCTAGCGGGAGTTTACGAGCAGTACTTC
clone size: NA
V gene: TRBV10-2
J gene: TRBJ2-7
D gene: TRBD2

CDR3 protein: CATSRDDGGGELDNEQFF
CDR3 DNA: TGTGCCACCAGCAGAGATGATGGCGGGGGAGAATTAGACAATGAGCAGTTCTTC
clone size: NA
V gene: TRBV15
J gene: TRBJ2-1
D gene: TRBD2

CDR3 protein: CASSQAKTGTGVYEQYF
CDR3 DNA: TGCGCCAGCAGCCAAGCCAAGACAGGGACAGGGGTTTACGAGCAGTACTTC
clone size: NA
V gene: TRBV4-1
J gene: TRBJ2-7
D gene: TRBD1

CDR3 protein: CASSLEGGPATETQYF
CDR3 DNA: TGTGCCAGCAGCTTAGAGGGAGGGCCAGCGACGGAGACCCAGTACTTC
clone size: NA
V gene: TRBV7-8
J gene: TRBJ2-5
D gene: TRBD2

CDR3 protein: CASSKHRVAVSNQPQHF
CDR3 DNA: TGTGCCAGTAGTAAACACAGGGTGGCCGTTAGCAATCAGCCCCAGCATTTT
clone size: NA
V gene: TRBV19
J gene: TRBJ1-5
D gene: NA

CDR3 protein: CASSFSGGPGDEQFF
CDR3 DNA: TGTGCCAGCAGCTTTAGCGGGGGGCCAGGCGATGAGCAGTTCTTC
clone size: NA
V gene: TRBV7-6
J gene: TRBJ2-1
D gene: TRBD2

CDR3 protein: CASSQVPSPEQYF
CDR3 DNA: TGCGCCAGCAGCCAAGTTCCTAGTCCCGAGCAGTACTTC
clone size: NA
V gene: TRBV4-3
J gene: TRBJ2-7
D gene: NA

CDR3 protein: CASRRQRVSNQPQHF
CDR3 DNA: TGTGCCAGCAGACGCCAACGGGTTAGCAATCAGCCCCAGCATTTT
clone size: NA
V gene: TRBV6-5
J gene: TRBJ1-5
D gene: NA

CDR3 protein: CASSYNRGWTEAFF
CDR3 DNA: TGTGCCAGCAGTTACAACAGGGGCTGGACTGAAGCTTTCTTT
clone size: NA
V gene: TRBV6-5
J gene: TRBJ1-1
D gene: TRBD1

CDR3 protein: CATTPGGQKDSPLHF
CDR3 DNA: TGCGCCACCACGCCGGGGGGTCAAAAGGATTCACCCCTCCACTTT
clone size: few
V gene: TRBV4-1
J gene: TRBJ1-6
D gene: NA

CDR3 protein: CASSQEQRYQQYF
CDR3 DNA: TGCGCCAGCAGCCAGGAACAGCGGTATCAGCAGTACTTC
clone size: NA
V gene: TRBV4-3
J gene: TRBJ2-7
D gene: NA

CDR3 protein: CASSQGRVYNEQFF
CDR3 DNA: TGTGCCAGCAGCCAAGGCCGGGTTTACAATGAGCAGTTCTTC
clone size: NA
V gene: TRBV14
J gene: TRBJ2-1
D gene: NA

CDR3 protein: CASSKARGSIGTQYF
CDR3 DNA: TGTGCCAGTAGTAAGGCAAGAGGATCAATAGGTACGCAGTATTTT
clone size: NA
V gene: TRBV19
J gene: TRBJ2-3
D gene: NA

CDR3 protein: CASSVSPGGETYEQYF
CDR3 DNA: TGCGCCAGCAGCGTTTCGCCGGGGGGTGAGACCTACGAGCAGTACTTC
clone size: NA
V gene: TRBV5-1
J gene: TRBJ2-7
D gene: TRBD2

CDR3 protein: CASSRTRGYEQYF
CDR3 DNA: TGTGCCAGCAGCCGTACCAGGGGCTACGAGCAGTACTTC
clone size: NA
V gene: TRBV3-1/TRBV3-2
J gene: TRBJ2-7
D gene: NA

CDR3 protein: CASSGRTSGSYNEQFF
CDR3 DNA: TGCGCCAGCAGCGGGAGGACTAGCGGCTCCTACAATGAGCAGTTCTTC
clone size: NA
V gene: TRBV5-1
J gene: TRBJ2-1
D gene: TRBD2

CDR3 protein: CASSLEALNEQFF
CDR3 DNA: TGTGCCAGCAGCTTGGAGGCCCTAAATGAGCAGTTCTTC
clone size: NA
V gene: TRBV7-2
J gene: TRBJ2-1
D gene: NA

CDR3 protein: CASSLGPGMNTEAFF
CDR3 DNA: TGCGCCAGCAGCCTCGGGCCAGGGATGAACACTGAAGCTTTCTTT
clone size: NA
V gene: TRBV4-1
J gene: TRBJ1-1
D gene: NA

CDR3 protein: CSVFTLTYNEQFF
CDR3 DNA: TGCAGCGTTTTTACTTTGACTTACAATGAGCAGTTCTTC
clone size: NA
V gene: TRBV29-1
J gene: TRBJ2-1
D gene: NA

CDR3 protein: CASRGSEYNEQFF
CDR3 DNA: TGCGCCAGCAGAGGTAGCGAATACAATGAGCAGTTCTTC
clone size: NA
V gene: TRBV5-1
J gene: TRBJ2-1
D gene: NA

CDR3 protein: CSAPQVNEQFF
CDR3 DNA: TGCAGTGCTCCCCAGGTCAATGAGCAGTTCTTC
clone size: NA
V gene: TRBV20-1
J gene: TRBJ2-1
D gene: NA

CDR3 protein: CASSARVGADTEAFF
CDR3 DNA: TGTGCCAGCAGCGCGAGGGTGGGGGCTGACACTGAAGCTTTCTTT
clone size: NA
V gene: TRBV6-5
J gene: TRBJ1-1
D gene: NA

CDR3 protein: CASSSTAGALYEQYF
CDR3 DNA: TGTGCCAGCAGCTCGACAGCGGGAGCCCTCTACGAGCAGTACTTC
clone size: NA
V gene: TRBV7-3
J gene: TRBJ2-7
D gene: TRBD2

CDR3 protein: CASSEYRSSYNEQFF
CDR3 DNA: TGCGCCAGCAGTGAGTACAGAAGCTCCTACAATGAGCAGTTCTTC
clone size: NA
V gene: TRBV10-1
J gene: TRBJ2-1
D gene: NA

CDR3 protein: CASSVGGGANYGYTF
CDR3 DNA: TGTGCCAGCAGCGTAGGAGGAGGGGCGAACTATGGCTACACCTTC
clone size: NA
V gene: TRBV9
J gene: TRBJ1-2
D gene: NA

CDR3 protein: CANIFRTSGGLETQYF
CDR3 DNA: TGTGCCAACATATTCCGGACTAGCGGGGGCTTAGAGACGCAGTATTTT
clone size: NA
V gene: TRBV7-9
J gene: TRBJ2-3
D gene: TRBD2

CDR3 protein: CASSMGASGNYEQYF
CDR3 DNA: TGTGCCAGTAGTATGGGGGCTAGCGGAAACTACGAGCAGTACTTC
clone size: few
V gene: TRBV19
J gene: TRBJ2-7
D gene: NA

CDR3 protein: CASSPVGNSPLHF
CDR3 DNA: TGTGCCAGCAGCCCTGTCGGGAATTCACCCCTCCACTTT
clone size: NA
V gene: TRBV3-1/TRBV3-2
J gene: TRBJ1-6
D gene: NA

CDR3 protein: CASSLTLADPYNEQFF
CDR3 DNA: TGCGCCAGCAGCCTAACACTAGCGGATCCCTACAATGAGCAGTTCTTC
clone size: NA
V gene: TRBV5-1
J gene: TRBJ2-1
D gene: TRBD2